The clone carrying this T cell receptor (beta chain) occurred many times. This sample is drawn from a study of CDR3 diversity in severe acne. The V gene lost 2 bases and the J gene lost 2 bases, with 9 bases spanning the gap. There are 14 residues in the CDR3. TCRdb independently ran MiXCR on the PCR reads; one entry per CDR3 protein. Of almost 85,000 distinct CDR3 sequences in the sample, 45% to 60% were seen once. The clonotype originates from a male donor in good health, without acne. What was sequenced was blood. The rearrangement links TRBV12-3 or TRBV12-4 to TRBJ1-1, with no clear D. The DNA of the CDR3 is TGTGCCAGCAGTTTATCCCTGACTAACACTGAAGCTTTCTTT. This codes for CASSLSLTNTEAFF.